The rows below give T cell receptor beta chains drawn from one sample of a study of blood T cell repertoires in COVID-19. The repertoire was sequenced with immunoSEQ multiplex PCR; TCRdb's copy has only in-frame clones and lacks some. The sample holds roughly 33,000 clones, about 86% seen once. Specimen: peripheral blood. All receptors derive from a human donor in a cohort sampled during active COVID-19. The CDR3 runs from the conserved cysteine through the conserved F or W.

V: TRBV7-9
J: TRBJ2-3
length: 13
CDR3: CASSSGDWDTQYF

V: TRBV27
J: TRBJ2-1
length: 11
CDR3: CASTEHNEQFF

V: TRBV7-2
J: TRBJ2-5
length: 14
CDR3: CASSLKRGQETQYF

V: TRBV6-5
J: TRBJ1-1
length: 14
CDR3: CASSYGTQNTEAFF

V: TRBV27
J: TRBJ1-5
length: 14
CDR3: CASSLRQGNQPQHF

V: TRBV5-1
J: TRBJ1-2
length: 14
CDR3: CVSSLQGANYGYTF

V: TRBV13
J: TRBJ2-3
length: 15
CDR3: CASRSADGGTDTQYF

V: TRBV13
J: TRBJ1-4
length: 14
CDR3: CASSSRATNEKLFF

V: TRBV20-1
J: TRBJ1-1
length: 10
CDR3: CSGTGNEAFF

V: TRBV18
J: TRBJ2-4
length: 17
CDR3: CASSLTGIRPRENIQYF

V: TRBV5-8
J: TRBJ2-1
length: 15
CDR3: CASRHTGLAANEQFF

V: TRBV19
J: TRBJ2-7
length: 16
CDR3: CASSPPAGTGNYEQYF

V: TRBV1
J: TRBJ1-2
length: 18
CDR3: CTSSQDSIQGATNYGYTF

V: TRBV4-1
J: TRBJ2-7
length: 16
CDR3: CASSQDGAGGPYEQYF

V: TRBV7-8
J: TRBJ1-1
length: 14
CDR3: CASSLERGGLEAFF

V: TRBV25-1
J: TRBJ2-7
length: 15
CDR3: CASSESGHRPYEQYF

V: TRBV7-9
J: TRBJ1-2
length: 16
CDR3: CASSLISSEASYGYTF

V: TRBV2
J: TRBJ2-7
length: 17
CDR3: CASSEEKVGRGGYEQYF

V: TRBV7-2
J: TRBJ2-1
length: 15
CDR3: CASSLAAGRYNEQFF

V: TRBV27
J: TRBJ2-2
length: 16
CDR3: CASSTPAGVDTGELFF

V: TRBV6-4
J: TRBJ2-7
length: 13
CDR3: CASSEQEMGEQYF

V: TRBV28
J: TRBJ2-7
length: 14
CDR3: CASRQTGGRYEQYF

V: TRBV7-9
J: TRBJ1-2
length: 13
CDR3: CASSSPYGYGYTF

V: TRBV5-6
J: TRBJ1-4
length: 18
CDR3: CASSLVGQSSATNEKLFF

V: TRBV4-1
J: TRBJ2-5
length: 16
CDR3: CASSVRLLATQETQYF

V: TRBV2
J: TRBJ2-6
length: 15
CDR3: CASSQTVSGANVLTF

V: TRBV24-1
J: TRBJ1-2
length: 15
CDR3: CATSDAGTGIYGYTF

V: TRBV4-2
J: TRBJ2-5
length: 17
CDR3: CASSQALAGLPQETQYF

V: TRBV6-2/TRBV6-3
J: TRBJ2-1
length: 16
CDR3: CASSKARTRTYNEQFF

V: TRBV28
J: TRBJ1-2
length: 17
CDR3: CASSPALGTAGGYGYTF

V: TRBV29-1
J: TRBJ2-7
length: 13
CDR3: CSGGGGQIDEQYF

V: TRBV2
J: TRBJ2-7
length: 14
CDR3: CASSAGTEAYEQYF

V: TRBV7-3
J: TRBJ2-5
length: 17
CDR3: CASSLMGIGAGLETQYF

V: TRBV5-1
J: TRBJ1-4
length: 16
CDR3: CASSFGSGVTNEKLFF

V: TRBV5-1
J: TRBJ2-2
length: 17
CDR3: CASSPGAFYASTGELFF

V: TRBV24-1
J: TRBJ2-2
length: 17
CDR3: CATSDPGTSGRTGELFF

V: TRBV5-3
J: TRBJ1-2
length: 17
CDR3: CARSDRRDRGVSYGYTF

V: TRBV7-2
J: TRBJ2-4
length: 15
CDR3: CASSPTPLAKNIQYF

V: TRBV27
J: TRBJ2-3
length: 16
CDR3: CASSFRVGQGSDTQYF

V: TRBV9
J: TRBJ1-2
length: 13
CDR3: CASSARGSFGYTF

V: TRBV11-2
J: TRBJ2-7
length: 16
CDR3: CASSQTGQEPPYEQYF

V: TRBV7-8
J: TRBJ2-1
length: 19
CDR3: CASSLGSGTSGGSYNEQFF

V: TRBV5-1
J: TRBJ2-3
length: 16
CDR3: CASSEPGGSSTDTQYF

V: TRBV7-2
J: TRBJ2-7
length: 12
CDR3: CASSFRGQEQYF

V: TRBV21-1
J: TRBJ1-2
length: 15
CDR3: CASSRPGTGGHGYTF

V: TRBV7-9
J: TRBJ1-6
length: 16
CDR3: CASSPTTGLSNSPLHF

V: TRBV28
J: TRBJ2-3
length: 12
CDR3: CASLGFTDTQYF

V: TRBV7-2
J: TRBJ2-7
length: 15
CDR3: CASSLAQGGQYEQYF